The T cell receptor (beta chain) described here comes from a study of cytomegalovirus exposure and HLA in healthy donors. Looked up from germline, CDR1 is PRHDT and CDR2 is FYEKMQ (reference sequence). This CDR3 is 15 amino acids long. The J segment lost 5 bases and the V segment lost 4 bases, leaving 4 bases of the junction unmatched. The method was immunoSEQ multiplex PCR; TCRdb's version includes in-frame clones alone and lacks a portion of them. The data show some 170,000 clones, more than 75% seen once. The chain combines TRBV13 with TRBJ2-2; 10 bases are a match to TRBD2. The sequenced material came from PBMCs. The receptor was isolated from a man younger than 30 in good health and CMV-seropositive. In DNA form, the CDR3 reads TGTGCCAGCAGCTCGGGACTAGCGAGAACCGGGGAGCTGTTTTTT. Amino acids: CASSSGLARTGELFF.